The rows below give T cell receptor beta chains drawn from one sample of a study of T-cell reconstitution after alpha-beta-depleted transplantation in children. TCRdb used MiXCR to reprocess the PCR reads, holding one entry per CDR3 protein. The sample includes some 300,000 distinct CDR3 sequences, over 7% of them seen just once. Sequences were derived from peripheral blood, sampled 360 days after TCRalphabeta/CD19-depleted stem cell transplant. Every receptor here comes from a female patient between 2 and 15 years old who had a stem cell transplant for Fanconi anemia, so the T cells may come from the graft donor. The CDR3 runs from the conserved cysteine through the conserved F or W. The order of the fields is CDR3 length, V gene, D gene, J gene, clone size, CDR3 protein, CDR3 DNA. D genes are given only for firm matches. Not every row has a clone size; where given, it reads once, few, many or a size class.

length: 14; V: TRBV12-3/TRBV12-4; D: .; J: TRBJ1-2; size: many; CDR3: CASSLGWDLYGYTF; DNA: TGTGCCAGCAGTTTAGGGTGGGACCTCTATGGCTACACCTTC
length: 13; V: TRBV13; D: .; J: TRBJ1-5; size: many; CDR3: CASSGGGVQPQHF; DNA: TGTGCCAGCAGCGGAGGGGGGGTTCAGCCCCAGCATTTT
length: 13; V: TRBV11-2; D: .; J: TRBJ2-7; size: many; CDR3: CASSFGRAYEQYF; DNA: TGTGCCAGCAGCTTTGGCAGGGCCTACGAGCAGTACTTC
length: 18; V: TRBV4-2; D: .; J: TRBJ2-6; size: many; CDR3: CASSQDNNLLSGANVLTF; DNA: TGTGCCAGCAGCCAAGATAATAACCTTCTCTCTGGGGCCAACGTCCTGACTTTC
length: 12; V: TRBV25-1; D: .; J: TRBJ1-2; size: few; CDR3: CASSLIYGPLTF; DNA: TGTGCCAGCAGTTTAATCTACGGCCCCCTCACCTTC
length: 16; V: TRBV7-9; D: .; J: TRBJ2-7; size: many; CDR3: CASSLGGGLYDREQYF; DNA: TGTGCCAGCAGCTTAGGAGGCGGACTATACGATCGCGAGCAGTACTTC
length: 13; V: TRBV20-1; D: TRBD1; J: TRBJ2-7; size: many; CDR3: CSALGQRTYEQYF; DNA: TGCAGTGCTTTGGGACAGCGCACCTACGAGCAGTACTTC
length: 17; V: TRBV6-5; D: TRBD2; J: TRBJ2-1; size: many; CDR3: CASSYTGLAVSYNEQFF; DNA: TGTGCCAGCAGTTACACCGGACTAGCGGTCTCCTACAATGAGCAGTTCTTC
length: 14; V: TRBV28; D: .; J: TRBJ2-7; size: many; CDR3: CATGRARSLYEQYF; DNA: TGTGCCACCGGTAGGGCACGCTCCCTCTACGAGCAGTACTTC
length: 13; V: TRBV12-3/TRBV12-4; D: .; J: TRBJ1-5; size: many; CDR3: CASSLGRAQPQHF; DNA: TGTGCCAGCAGTTTAGGCAGGGCTCAGCCCCAGCATTTT
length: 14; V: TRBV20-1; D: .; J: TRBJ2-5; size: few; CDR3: CSASLVANQETQYF; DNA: TGCAGTGCTAGTCTGGTCGCAAATCAAGAGACCCAGTACTTC
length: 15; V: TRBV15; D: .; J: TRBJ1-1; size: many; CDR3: CATSRDRSGGTEAFF; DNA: TGTGCCACCAGCAGAGATCGAAGCGGCGGCACTGAAGCTTTCTTT
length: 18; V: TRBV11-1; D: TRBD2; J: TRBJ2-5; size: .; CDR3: CASSSGQPGLAGVETQYF; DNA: TGTGCCAGCAGCTCTGGGCAACCGGGACTAGCGGGGGTAGAGACCCAGTACTTC
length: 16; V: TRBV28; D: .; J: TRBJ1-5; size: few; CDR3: CASLASEGYGNQPQHF; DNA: TGTGCCAGCCTGGCAAGTGAGGGATATGGCAATCAGCCCCAGCATTTT
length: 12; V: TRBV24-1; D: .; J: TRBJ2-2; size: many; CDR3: CATSSGTGELFF; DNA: TGTGCCACCAGTTCGGGTACCGGGGAGCTGTTTTTT
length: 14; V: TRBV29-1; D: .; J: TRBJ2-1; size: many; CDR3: CSVEWPTVYNEQFF; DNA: TGCAGCGTTGAATGGCCGACAGTATACAATGAGCAGTTCTTC
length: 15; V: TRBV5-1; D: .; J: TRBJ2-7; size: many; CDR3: CASSLGKHDFYEQYF; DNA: TGCGCCAGCAGCTTGGGTAAGCACGACTTCTACGAGCAGTACTTC
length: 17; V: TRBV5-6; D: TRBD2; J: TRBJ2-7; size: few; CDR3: CASSFLGTSMTPYEQYF; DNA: TGTGCCAGCAGCTTCTTGGGGACTAGCATGACCCCCTACGAGCAGTACTTC
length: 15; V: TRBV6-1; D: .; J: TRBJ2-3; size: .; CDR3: CASSPASPVTDTQYF; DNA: TGTGCCAGCAGCCCCGCGTCCCCGGTCACAGATACGCAGTATTTT
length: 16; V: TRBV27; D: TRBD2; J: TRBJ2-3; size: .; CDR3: CASSLLTSGDTDTQYF; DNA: TGTGCCAGCAGTTTATTGACTAGCGGTGACACAGATACGCAGTATTTT
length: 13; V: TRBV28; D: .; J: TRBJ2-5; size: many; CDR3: CASSSAAQETQYF; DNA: TGTGCCAGCAGTTCGGCAGCCCAAGAGACCCAGTACTTC
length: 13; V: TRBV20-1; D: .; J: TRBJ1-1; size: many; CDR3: CSASGRRALRAFF; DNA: TGCAGTGCTAGTGGTAGACGGGCCCTCCGAGCTTTCTTT
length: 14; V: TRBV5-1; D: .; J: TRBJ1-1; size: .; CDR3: CASSLGTVNTEAYF; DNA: TGCGCCAGCAGCTTAGGGACGGTGAACACTGAAGCTTACTTT
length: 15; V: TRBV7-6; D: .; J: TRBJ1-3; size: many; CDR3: CASSLGAASGNTIYF; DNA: TGTGCCAGCAGCTTAGGCGCAGCCTCTGGAAACACCATATATTTT
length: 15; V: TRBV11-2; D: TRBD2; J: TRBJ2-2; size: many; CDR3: CASSASGGSTGELFF; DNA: TGTGCCAGCAGCGCGAGCGGGGGAAGCACCGGGGAGCTGTTTTTT
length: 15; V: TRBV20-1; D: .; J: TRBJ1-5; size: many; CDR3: CSARDGQDSGQPQHF; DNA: TGCAGTGCTAGAGATGGTCAGGACAGCGGTCAGCCCCAGCATTTT
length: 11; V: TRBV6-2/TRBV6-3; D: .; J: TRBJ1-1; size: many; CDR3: CASSYGTVAFF; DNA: TGTGCCAGCAGTTACGGGACCGTAGCTTTCTTT
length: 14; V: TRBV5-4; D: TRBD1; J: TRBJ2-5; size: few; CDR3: CASSRNTGAKTQYF; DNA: TGTGCCAGCAGCCGGAACACAGGGGCGAAGACCCAGTACTTC
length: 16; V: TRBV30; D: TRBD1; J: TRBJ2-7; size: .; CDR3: CAWSIGQVLKYYEQYF; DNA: TGTGCCTGGAGCATTGGACAGGTTCTTAAGTACTACGAGCAGTACTTC
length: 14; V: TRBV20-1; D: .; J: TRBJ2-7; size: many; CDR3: CSAIRWGHLDEQYF; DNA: TGCAGTGCCATCCGTTGGGGGCATTTAGACGAGCAGTACTTC
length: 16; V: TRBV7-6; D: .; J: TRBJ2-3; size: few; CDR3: CASSLEGGTGADTQYF; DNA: TGTGCCAGCAGCTTAGAGGGCGGAACGGGGGCAGATACGCAGTATTTT
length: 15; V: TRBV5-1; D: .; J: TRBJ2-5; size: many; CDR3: CASSFTPGGKETQYF; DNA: TGCGCCAGCAGCTTCACTCCGGGTGGCAAAGAGACCCAGTACTTC
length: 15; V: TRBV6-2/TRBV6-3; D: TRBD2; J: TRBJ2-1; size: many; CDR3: CASSYGLAVRNEQFF; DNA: TGTGCCAGCAGTTACGGGCTAGCGGTGCGCAATGAGCAGTTCTTC
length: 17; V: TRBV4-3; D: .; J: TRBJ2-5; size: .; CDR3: CASSQGPPGAVVETQYF; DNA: TGCGCCAGCAGCCAAGGGCCCCCAGGTGCGGTGGTAGAGACCCAGTACTTC
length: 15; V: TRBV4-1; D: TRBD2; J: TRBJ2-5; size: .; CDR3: CASSQEGEGPETQYF; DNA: TGCGCCAGCAGCCAAGAGGGGGAGGGCCCTGAGACCCAGTACTTC
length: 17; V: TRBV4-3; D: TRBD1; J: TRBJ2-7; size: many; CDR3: CASSQAVGRGSEYEQYF; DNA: TGCGCCAGCAGCCAAGCTGTGGGCAGGGGGTCGGAATACGAGCAGTACTTC
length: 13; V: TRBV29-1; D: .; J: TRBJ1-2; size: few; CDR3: CSVEDQGAYGYTF; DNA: TGCAGCGTTGAAGATCAGGGTGCCTATGGCTACACCTTC
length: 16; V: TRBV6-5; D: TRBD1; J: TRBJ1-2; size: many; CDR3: CASSYAPDRSIYGYTF; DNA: TGTGCCAGCAGTTATGCGCCGGACAGGTCCATCTATGGCTACACCTTC
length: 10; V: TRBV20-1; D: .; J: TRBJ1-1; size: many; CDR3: CSASQDEAFF; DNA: TGCAGTGCTAGTCAAGATGAAGCTTTCTTT
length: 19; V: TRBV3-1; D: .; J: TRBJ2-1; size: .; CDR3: CATTQEDYREPPLYNEQFF; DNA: TGTGCCACCACCCAAGAGGACTACCGGGAGCCCCCACTCTACAATGAGCAGTTCTTC
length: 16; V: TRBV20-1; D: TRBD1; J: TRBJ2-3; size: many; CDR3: CSAPIGGTGSTDTQYF; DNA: TGCAGTGCTCCTATAGGTGGGACAGGCAGCACAGATACGCAGTATTTT
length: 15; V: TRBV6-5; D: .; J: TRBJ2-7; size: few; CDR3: CASSYAGGAAREQYF; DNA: TGTGCCAGCAGTTACGCCGGGGGCGCAGCTCGCGAGCAGTACTTC